One and the same sample provided the 19 T cell receptor beta chains below, sequenced in a study of blood T cells in healthy people across ages. PCR was performed a second time for 7 to 11 cycles using a sample-barcoded 5' primer and a J-beta primer mix. TCRdb passed the 5' RACE reads through MiXCR, listing each CDR3 protein once. The sample has some 890,000 distinct CDR3 sequences, almost 30% seen once. This same sample was also taken into another study, of T cells of mothers and their children.

Sequenced input: blood. These receptors all stem from a woman aged 35 to 49 in good health.

The rearrangement links TRBV29-1 to TRBJ2-5, with 10 bases aligning to TRBD1. Gene TRBJ2-1 matches the end of the DNA better, so the J call may be wrong. CDR1 is SQVTM and CDR2 is ANQGSEA in the germline V gene. The CDR3 is 13 amino acids. The CDR3: CSGRDRGWETQFF. CDR3 bases: TGCAGCGGAAGGGACAGGGGTTGGGAGACCCAGTTCTTC.

The chain combines TRBV29-1 with TRBJ2-1, with 9 bases identical to TRBD1. The CDR3 is 15 residues long. Trimming at V came to 6 bases and at J to 6 bases, leaving 12 bases not matched to a gene. Germline loops: CDR1 SQVTM, CDR2 ANQGSEA. Here the CDR3 reads CSVRNPGQGGNEQFF. The CDR3 bases are TGCAGCGTCAGAAACCCGGGACAGGGCGGCAATGAGCAGTTCTTC.

The chain links TRBV5-1 to TRBJ2-5; 7 bases agree with TRBD2. Germline CDR1 reads SGHRS; CDR2 reads YFSETQ. This CDR3 is 15 amino acids long. After removal of 7 bases from V and 1 base from J, the junction contained 10 bases not matched to a gene. The CDR3: CASGLDGGSQETQYF. In DNA, the CDR3 is TGCGCCAGCGGACTTGACGGGGGGTCCCAAGAGACCCAGTACTTC.

The CDR3, as DNA: TGCGCCAGCAGCCAAGATTTCTTTCCCAACACTGAAGCTTTCTTT. Protein: CASSQDFFPNTEAFF. V usage is TRBV4-3 and J usage is TRBJ1-1; the D is unclear. Trimming cost V 0 bases and J 2 bases, with 10 bases left between them. This CDR3 contains 15 residues. The germline CDR1 and CDR2 sequences are LGHNA and YSLEER.

This clonotype was counted between two and nine times. The J gene is TRBJ1-1, the V gene TRBV9; TRBD1 matches 7 bases. The V gene's germline CDR1 is SGDLS and CDR2 YYNGEE. Unmatched junction bases numbered 10, after V lost 4 bases and J lost 4 bases. The CDR3 is made up of 15 amino acids. CDR3 region: CASSPRQGGLTEAFF. CDR3 nucleotide sequence: TGTGCCAGCAGCCCCCGACAGGGAGGACTCACTGAAGCTTTCTTT.

The sample holds a few counts of this clonotype. The genes are TRBV28 and TRBJ2-7; 10 bases agree with TRBD1. The CDR3 sequence is 15 residues long. The J segment lost 6 bases and the V segment lost 6 bases, leaving 11 bases of the junction unmatched. CDR1 is MDHEN and CDR2 is SYDVKM in the germline V gene. The CDR3 DNA reads TGTGCCAGCAGCTATCATCCGGGACAGGGGCGCGAGCAGTACTTC. Amino acids: CASSYHPGQGREQYF. The full variable domain, rest sourced from reference TRBV28 and TRBJ2-7, is DVKVTQSSRYLVKRTGEKVFLECVQDMDHENMFWYRQDPGLGLRLIYFSYDVKMKEKGDIPEGYSVSREKKERFSLILESASTNQTSMYLCASSYHPGQGREQYFGPGTRLTVT.

Only a few counts were recorded for this clonotype. The chain employs TRBV27 and TRBJ2-5; a weak D match, TRBD1 (6 bases). The germline V and J ends were trimmed by 6 bases and 4 bases, with 12 bases remaining between them. The germline gives CDR1 MNHEY, CDR2 SMNVEV (reference sequence). The CDR3 has 13 amino acids. The DNA of the CDR3 is TGTGCCAGCAGACTGGGGGCTGGAGAGACCCAGTACTTC. Amino acids: CASRLGAGETQYF.

This clonotype was seen a few times. The J gene is TRBJ1-1, the V gene TRBV5-1; 9 bases are a match to TRBD1. Germline V lookup: CDR1 SGHRS, CDR2 YFSETQ. V shed 4 bases, J shed 11 bases, and the junction held 9 bases outside the gene matches. The CDR3 sequence is 13 residues long. The CDR3 DNA sequence: TGCGCCAGCAGCCTGGGACAGGGTAGTAGGGCTTTCTTT. Translating it yields CASSLGQGSRAFF.

This clonotype came up a few times. J is TRBJ1-1 and V is TRBV5-6; 11 bases agree with TRBD1. The CDR3 has 16 residues. V lost 5 bases to trimming and J lost 0 bases; unmatched junction nucleotides: 6. Germline values: CDR1 SGHDT, CDR2 YYEEEE. DNA of the CDR3: TGTGCCAGCAGGGCGGGACAGGGGGTCCTGAACACTGAAGCTTTCTTT. This sequence encodes CASRAGQGVLNTEAFF.

This clonotype was observed at least ten times. The chain links TRBV12-3 or TRBV12-4 to TRBJ2-5; TRBD2 agrees at 14 bases. Unmatched junction bases numbered 13, after V lost 6 bases and J lost 4 bases. The length of the CDR3 is 18 residues. CDR3: CASSRGTSGGFKGETQYF. In DNA form, the CDR3 reads TGTGCCAGCAGCCGGGGGACTAGCGGGGGCTTTAAGGGAGAGACCCAGTACTTC.

As for this clonotype: Relative to the germline gene, one junction end is altered; a read error may explain this. The V gene is TRBV12-3 or TRBV12-4, the J gene TRBJ2-3; no definite D call. The CDR3 contains 16 residues. The CDR3 reads CASSLDERVSADVQYF. The DNA of the CDR3 is TGTGCCAGCAGTTTAGACGAGAGAGTGAGCGCAGATGTGCAGTATTTC.

The table lists this clonotype with a few counts. The rearrangement uses TRBV2 and TRBJ2-3, with TRBD2 identical over 7 bases. The germline gives CDR1 SNHLY, CDR2 FYNNEI. The CDR3 is 16 amino acids. J was trimmed by 0 bases and V by 3 bases; bases with no gene match: 6. This CDR3 is CASSDSGGLSTDTQYF. DNA for the CDR3: TGTGCCAGCAGTGATTCGGGGGGACTCAGCACAGATACGCAGTATTTT.

The chain carries TRBV6-6 and TRBJ1-2; 10 bases are shared with TRBD1. Germline CDR1 MNHNY, CDR2 SVGAGI (reference sequence). V shed 8 bases, J shed 4 bases, and the junction held 10 bases outside the gene matches. The CDR3 is 15 amino acids. CDR3 DNA: TGTGCCAGCGGTGACCGGGACAGGGGTGGCTATGGCTACACCTTC. This translates into CASGDRDRGGYGYTF.

The J gene is TRBJ2-1, the V gene TRBV20-1; no firm D call. Germline CDR1 and CDR2: DFQATT and SNEGSKA (reference sequence). The CDR3 contains 16 residues. V lost 0 bases, J lost 4 bases, and 16 bases lay in between. CDR3 nucleotides: TGCAGTGCTAGAGATGAACGGGCCTATCCTTACAATGAGCAGTTCTTC. The encoded protein is CSARDERAYPYNEQFF.

This clonotype was observed a single time. The chain recombines TRBV11-2 with TRBJ1-5; 7 bases are a match to TRBD1. Germline V lookup: CDR1 SGHAT, CDR2 FQNNGV. The CDR3 is made up of 14 amino acids. V lost 5 bases and J lost 1; bases outside the gene matches: 2. CDR3 residues: CASSMTGSNQPQHF. The CDR3 coding sequence is TGTGCCAGCAGCATGACAGGGAGCAATCAGCCCCAGCATTTT.

V and J are TRBV10-3 and TRBJ1-1; TRBD1 agrees at 9 bases. From germline, CDR1 is ENHRY and CDR2 SYGVKD. This CDR3 comprises 15 residues. Trimming took 0 bases from V and 4 from J; bases not matched to a gene: 3. CDR3 sequence: CAISESQGARTEAFF. For the CDR3, the DNA is TGTGCCATCAGTGAGTCACAGGGGGCGCGCACTGAAGCTTTCTTT.

Turning to this clonotype: At one end the junction does not follow the germline gene, possibly because of a read error. The chain recombines TRBV9 with TRBJ1-3, with a tentative D call TRBD1 (6 bases). This CDR3 has 15 residues. Germline V lookup: CDR1 SGDLS, CDR2 YYNGEE. The CDR3 DNA follows: TGTGCCAGCAGCGTAGATGCAGGGGTCGGAAACACCATGTATTTT. It yields the protein CASSVDAGVGNTMYF.

The chain combines TRBV13 with TRBJ2-7; 9 bases line up with TRBD1. Germline V CDR1 and CDR2: PRHDT, FYEKMQ (reference sequence). With 5 bases clipped from V and 4 bases from J, the junction kept 12 bases outside the gene matches. The CDR3 has 16 amino acids. CDR3 sequence: CASSPDGGGQGYEQYF. The CDR3 DNA is TGTGCCAGCAGCCCAGACGGAGGGGGACAGGGATACGAGCAGTACTTC.

This clonotype appeared many times. The V call is TRBV2, the J call TRBJ1-2, with unresolved D. V gave up 3 bases and J gave up 0 bases, with 5 bases separating them. CDR1 SNHLY and CDR2 FYNNEI come from the germline V gene. The CDR3 spans 13 residues. CDR3 bases: TGTGCCAGCAGTGACCAGGCTAACTATGGCTACACCTTC. It encodes CASSDQANYGYTF.